The clone carrying this T cell receptor (beta chain) was seen a single time. Its antigen is unknown. The length of the CDR3 is 15 residues. Trimming took off 6 bases at V and 4 bases at J, with 18 bases between the two ends. From germline, CDR1 is ENHRY and CDR2 SYGVKD. Only in-frame clones appear in the TCRdb table, and some are missing; sequencing was by immunoSEQ multiplex PCR. This table has some 69,000 clones, roughly 80% appearing once. This sample was taken from a study of T cell responses to AZD1222 COVID-19 vaccine. Study-level results: Clonal diversity may have been underestimated in mostly white British donors.

Sequencing was performed on peripheral blood, taken 28 days after the second AZD1222 dose. This TCR came from an adult who received the AZD1222 COVID-19 vaccine. V gene TRBV10-3 combines with J gene TRBJ1-2, with D tentatively TRBD1 (6 bases). In DNA, the CDR3 is TGTGCCATCAGACCGGGACAATCAACAGTCTATGGCTACACCTTC. Amino acids: CAIRPGQSTVYGYTF.